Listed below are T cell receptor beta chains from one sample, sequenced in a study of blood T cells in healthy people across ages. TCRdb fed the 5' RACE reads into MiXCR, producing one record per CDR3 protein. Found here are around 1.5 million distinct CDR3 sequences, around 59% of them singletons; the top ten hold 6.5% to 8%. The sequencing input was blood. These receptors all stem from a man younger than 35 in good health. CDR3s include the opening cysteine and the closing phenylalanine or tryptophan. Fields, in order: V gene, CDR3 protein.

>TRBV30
CAWSVRDTQYF
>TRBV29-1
CSVEGVSEQYF
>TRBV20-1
CSASDSGTGSYEQYF
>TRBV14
CASSHIYNEQFF
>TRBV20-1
CSAPTDYEQYF
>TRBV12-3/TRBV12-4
CASLLAGGTETQYF
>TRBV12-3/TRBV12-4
CASRAQGRGGYGYTF
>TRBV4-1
CASSQVALSGANVLTF
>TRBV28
CASSSIRSSGGPDTQYF
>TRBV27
CASTITGLAGGEQFF
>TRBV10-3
CAISESERGHYEQYF
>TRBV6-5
CASSSPGTGFTDTQYF
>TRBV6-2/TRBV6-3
CASSPFHEQYF
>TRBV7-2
CASSLALSLAGFYEQYF
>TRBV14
CASSGVGIYEQYF
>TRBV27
CASKGATLSYEQYF
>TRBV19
CASNIGGGYSSYEQYF